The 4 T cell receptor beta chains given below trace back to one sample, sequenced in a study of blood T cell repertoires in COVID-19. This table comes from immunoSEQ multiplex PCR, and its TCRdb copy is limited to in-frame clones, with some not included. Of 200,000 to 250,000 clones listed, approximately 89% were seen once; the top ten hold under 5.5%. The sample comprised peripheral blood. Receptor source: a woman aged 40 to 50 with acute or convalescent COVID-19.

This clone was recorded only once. The CDR3 DNA follows: TGTGCCAGCAGCCTCAGGTTACTGCCTATGAACACCGGGGAGCTGTTTTTT. Translated, it gives CASSLRLLPMNTGELFF. The chain recombines TRBV7-8 with TRBJ2-2; no reliable D call. The CDR3 has 17 amino acids. Germline-derived CDR1 and CDR2 are SGHVS and FQNEAQ. The V end lost 5 bases, the J end lost 1 base, and 17 bases lay between the germline ends.

In DNA form, the CDR3 reads TGTGCCAGCAGCCGACGGGGGGACACTGAAGCTTTCTTT. This codes for CASSRRGDTEAFF. The chain employs TRBV11-3 and TRBJ1-1; TRBD1 might be the D (5 bases). Germline V gives CDR1 SGHNT, CDR2 YENEEA. The CDR3 length is 13 residues. With 5 bases removed from V and 3 bases from J, the gap between germline ends came to 10 bases.

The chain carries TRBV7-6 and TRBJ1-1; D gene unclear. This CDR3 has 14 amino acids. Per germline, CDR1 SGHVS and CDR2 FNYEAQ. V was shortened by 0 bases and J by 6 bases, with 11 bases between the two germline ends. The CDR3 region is CASSLAQSGSEAFF. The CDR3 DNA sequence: TGTGCCAGCAGCTTAGCTCAGAGCGGGTCTGAAGCTTTCTTT.

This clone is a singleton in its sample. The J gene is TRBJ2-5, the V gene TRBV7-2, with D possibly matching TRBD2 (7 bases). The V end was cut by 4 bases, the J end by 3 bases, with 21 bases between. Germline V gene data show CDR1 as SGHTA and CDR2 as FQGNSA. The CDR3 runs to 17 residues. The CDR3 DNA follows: TGTGCCAGCAGCTCACCCGACAGGTTGGGAGGGGAAGAGACCCAGTACTTC. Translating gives CASSSPDRLGGEETQYF.